This passage covers 25 T cell receptor beta chains from one sample sequenced in a study of Tregs in tolerant kidney transplant recipients. Sequencing used immunoSEQ multiplex PCR; TCRdb keeps in-frame clones, though not all of them. The sample lists tens of thousands of clones, less than 95% seen once, with approximately 0.37% in the top ten. The source material was Tregs from blood, sampled before the transplant. The receptor set was obtained from a human donor who received a combined kidney and bone marrow transplant.

The chain is built from TRBV28 and TRBJ2-3; D ambiguous. This CDR3 has 12 amino acids. Looked up from germline, CDR1 is MDHEN and CDR2 is SYDVKM. V dropped 6 bases and J dropped 0 bases, with 4 bases sitting between them. The CDR3 reads CASSLSTDTQYF. CDR3 nucleotide sequence: TGTGCCAGCAGCCTGAGCACAGATACGCAGTATTTT. The full variable domain, its missing parts supplied by reference TRBV28 and TRBJ2-3, is DVKVTQSSRYLVKRTGEKVFLECVQDMDHENMFWYRQDPGLGLRLIYFSYDVKMKEKGDIPEGYSVSREKKERFSLILESASTNQTSMYLCASSLSTDTQYFGPGTRLTVL.

The CDR3 DNA is TGTGCCAGCAGCTTCCGGGGGGGGGACACTGAAGCTTTCTTT. Protein sequence: CASSFRGGDTEAFF. The V call is TRBV6-5, the J call TRBJ1-1; D perhaps matches TRBD1 (5 bases). The CDR3 has 14 residues. Trimming removed 6 bases from V and 3 bases from J, with 14 bases in between. Germline V gene sequence: CDR1 MNHEY, CDR2 SVGAGI.

The chain is built from TRBV11-1 and TRBJ2-1, with 9 bases aligning to TRBD2. The V gene's germline CDR1 is SGHAT and CDR2 FQDESV (reference sequence). There are 17 residues in the CDR3. The trim removed 2 bases at V and 0 bases at J, leaving 5 bases unmatched. CDR3 region: CASSLSGRPTSYNEQFF. CDR3 nucleotide sequence: TGTGCCAGCAGCTTAAGCGGGAGGCCCACCTCCTACAATGAGCAGTTCTTC.

For the CDR3, the DNA is TGCGCCAGCAGGCGAGCGGGAGACACAGATACGCAGTATTTT. This translates into CASRRAGDTDTQYF. The V call is TRBV5-1, the J call TRBJ2-3, with 8 bases fitting TRBD2. The CDR3 is 14 amino acids. The germline V gene has CDR1 SGHRS and CDR2 YFSETQ. The junction had 4 bases not matched to a gene; V was cut back by 5 bases and J by 2 bases.

The chain couples TRBV7-3 to TRBJ2-5; D is ambiguous. The CDR3 consists of 13 residues. The germline V gene encodes CDR1 SGHTA and CDR2 FQGTGA. V was shortened by 5 bases and J by 0 bases, with 7 bases between the two germline ends. This chain's CDR3 is CASSTHHQETQYF. The CDR3 coding sequence is TGTGCCAGCAGCACACATCACCAAGAGACCCAGTACTTC.

The rearrangement uses TRBV2 and TRBJ1-1; D gene uncertain. The V gene lost 4 bases and the J gene lost 0 bases, with 9 bases spanning the gap. Germline CDR1 is SNHLY and CDR2 is FYNNEI. The CDR3 contains 14 residues. Here the CDR3 reads CASSVAEVNTEAFF. The CDR3 coding sequence is TGTGCCAGCAGTGTTGCTGAAGTGAACACTGAAGCTTTCTTT.

This clone was observed a few times. The rearrangement links TRBV27 to TRBJ1-2; 11 nucleotides match TRBD1. Trimming at V came to 5 bases and at J to 7 bases, leaving 3 bases not matched to a gene. Germline V gives CDR1 MNHEY, CDR2 SMNVEV (reference sequence). This CDR3 is built from 13 residues. CDR3 DNA sequence: TGTGCCAGCAGTAGGACAGGGGGCGTTGGCTACACCTTC. It specifies CASSRTGGVGYTF.

This chain connects TRBV30 to TRBJ2-5; TRBD1 is a possible D gene (6 bases). This CDR3 is built from 12 residues. CDR1 is GTSNPN and CDR2 is SVGIG in the germline V gene (reference sequence). V dropped 0 bases and J dropped 5 bases, with 7 bases sitting between them. Here the CDR3 reads CAWSVQGETQYF. The CDR3 nucleotides are TGTGCCTGGAGTGTACAGGGCGAGACCCAGTACTTC.

V usage is TRBV28 and J usage is TRBJ2-3; a weak D match, TRBD1 (6 bases). The V end was cut by 4 bases, the J end by 0 bases, with 17 bases between. This CDR3 spans 17 amino acids. Germline CDR1 reads MDHEN; CDR2 reads SYDVKM. The CDR3 DNA sequence: TGTGCCAGCAGTTCACGGGACACACTAACGAGCACAGATACGCAGTATTTT. Its protein is CASSSRDTLTSTDTQYF.

The chain joins TRBV4-1 to TRBJ2-7; 7 nucleotides align to TRBD1. Germline CDR1 reads MGHRA; CDR2 reads YSYEKL. There are 16 residues in the CDR3. The trim removed 4 bases at V and 2 bases at J, leaving 11 bases unmatched. The CDR3 coding sequence is TGCGCCAGCAGCCCCCGGGACAGTGGGACCCCCTACGAGCAGTACTTC. This translates into CASSPRDSGTPYEQYF.

This clone was recorded once. The gene calls are TRBV5-4 and TRBJ2-1, with D possibly being TRBD1 (6 bases). Trimming took 2 bases from V and 0 from J, leaving 9 bases between them. Germline values: CDR1 SGHNT, CDR2 YYREEE (reference sequence). The CDR3 sequence is 15 residues long. The CDR3 nucleotides read TGTGCCAGCAGCTTACAGGGAATCTCCTACAATGAGCAGTTCTTC. This gives the protein CASSLQGISYNEQFF. Filled out from reference TRBV5-4 and TRBJ2-1, the complete variable domain reads ETGVTQSPTHLIKTRGQQVTLRCSSQSGHNTVSWYQQALGQGPQFIFQYYREEENGRGNFPPRFSGLQFPNYSSELNVNALELDDSALYLCASSLQGISYNEQFFGPGTRLTVL.

This sequence joins TRBV4-3 and TRBJ1-4; 7 bases line up with TRBD1. Germline V lookup: CDR1 LGHNA, CDR2 YSLEER. The CDR3 covers 15 residues. J was trimmed by 7 bases and V by 1 base; bases with no gene match: 6. CDR3 residues: CASSQGGRGGEKLFF. DNA for the CDR3: TGCGCCAGCAGCCAAGGTGGCAGGGGGGGTGAAAAACTGTTTTTT.

The chain joins TRBV21-1 to TRBJ1-1; the DNA was not compared with TRBD1, the D call given in the table. TRBV21-1 is tagged as a pseudogene. CDR3 length equals 15 residues. CDR3 bases: TGTGCCAGCAGCAAGCGCAGGGGGCGGGACACTGAAGCTTTCTTT. Protein sequence: CASSKRRGRDTEAFF.

The chain has TRBV29-1 and TRBJ2-1; 9 positions match TRBD2. CDR1 is SQVTM and CDR2 is ANQGSEA in the germline V gene. J lost 2 bases, V lost 7 bases, and 6 bases had no gene match. CDR3 length: 14 residues. The CDR3 coding sequence is TGCAGCGCTGGGACTAGCTCACCCTACAATGAGCAGTTCTTC. Translating it yields CSAGTSSPYNEQFF.

V is TRBV4-3 and J is TRBJ2-3; D gene uncertain. CDR1 and CDR2 (germline): LGHNA, YSLEER. V was pared by 4 bases and J by 0 bases, with 11 bases between. This CDR3 spans 15 amino acids. Written as DNA, the CDR3 is TGCGCCAGCAGCCGTGAAGCCCGAAGCACAGATACGCAGTATTTT. It specifies CASSREARSTDTQYF.

The chain uses TRBV12-2 and TRBJ2-1; the D call in the table, TRBD2, was not verified against the DNA. TRBV12-2 is a known pseudogene. The CDR3 length is 17 residues. The CDR3 spells CASRFSVLAGDPNEQFF. The CDR3 nucleotides are TGTGCAAGTCGCTTCAGTGTGCTAGCGGGAGACCCCAATGAGCAGTTCTTC.

The chain has TRBV4-2 and TRBJ1-1; no definite D call. Per germline, CDR1 LGHNA and CDR2 YNFKEQ. Trimming pared 7 bases from V and 4 bases from J, leaving 16 bases between. The CDR3 extends over 14 amino acids. The CDR3 coding sequence is TGTGCCAGCACGGGGATTCTGGGGAGCACTGAAGCTTTCTTT. Its protein is CASTGILGSTEAFF.

The CDR3 DNA reads as TGTGCCAGTAGTTCTAGCGGGTCCTCCTACGAGCAGTACTTC. It translates to CASSSSGSSYEQYF. The chain employs TRBV19 and TRBJ2-7; 8 bases are a match to TRBD2. This CDR3 has 14 amino acids. Germline-derived CDR1 and CDR2 are LNHDA and SQIVND (reference sequence). V lost 5 bases to trimming and J lost 0 bases; unmatched junction nucleotides: 3.

The J gene is TRBJ2-3, the V gene TRBV28; 10 bases map to TRBD2. CDR1 and CDR2 (germline): MDHEN, SYDVKM. The V gene end was trimmed by 6 bases and the J gene end by 5 bases; junction bases not matched to a gene: 5. The CDR3 is made up of 14 amino acids. The CDR3 reads CASRPGTSVDTQYF. The CDR3 DNA reads TGTGCCAGCAGACCAGGGACTAGCGTAGATACGCAGTATTTT.

The V call is TRBV4-1, the J call TRBJ1-3; D gene ambiguous. The ends were cut back, 3 bases at V and 2 bases at J, with 11 bases in the middle. There are 15 residues in the CDR3. Germline V gene lookup returns CDR1 MGHRA and CDR2 YSYEKL. The CDR3: CASSQGGRAGNTIYF. CDR3 nucleotides: TGCGCCAGCAGCCAGGGAGGAAGAGCTGGAAACACCATATATTTT.

In nucleotides, the CDR3 is TGTGCCAGCAGCTTAATTGGGGGCTCCTACAATGAGCAGTTCTTC. Protein: CASSLIGGSYNEQFF. The chain employs TRBV7-3 and TRBJ2-1; D possibly uses TRBD1 or TRBD2 (5 bases each). Trimming removed 1 base at V and 0 bases at J, with 7 bases between. In germline, CDR1 is SGHTA, CDR2 FQGTGA. The CDR3 consists of 15 residues. The full variable domain, its missing parts supplied by reference TRBV7-3 and TRBJ2-1, is GAGVSQTPSNKVTEKGKYVELRCDPISGHTALYWYRQSLGQGPEFLIYFQGTGAADDSGLPNDRFFAVRPEGSVSTLKIQRTERGDSAVYLCASSLIGGSYNEQFFGPGTRLTVL.

This chain uses TRBV28 with TRBJ1-2; no reliable D call. Looked up from germline, CDR1 is MDHEN and CDR2 is SYDVKM. This CDR3 has 12 residues. V was cut by 8 bases and J by 4 bases, with 11 bases left in between. The CDR3 region is CASFDGFYGYTF. CDR3 sequence (DNA): TGTGCCAGCTTCGACGGCTTCTATGGCTACACCTTC.

The CDR3 loop reads CASSEGTTFRYTF. CDR3 DNA: TGTGCCAGCAGTGAGGGGACAACTTTTCGCTACACCTTC. V is TRBV6-1 and J is TRBJ1-2; a possible D gene is TRBD1 (6 bases). Germline lookup yields CDR1 MNHNS and CDR2 SASEGT. The V end lost 3 bases, the J end lost 9 bases, and 14 bases lay between the germline ends. This CDR3 has 13 residues.

This chain connects TRBV6-6 to TRBJ2-7, with 9 nucleotides matching TRBD2. Germline CDR1 is MNHNY and CDR2 is SVGAGI (reference sequence). CDR3 length equals 15 residues. With 2 bases clipped from V and 3 bases from J, the junction kept 5 bases outside the gene matches. The CDR3: CASSYLPSGNYEQYF. The CDR3 DNA reads TGTGCCAGCAGTTACCTCCCTAGCGGGAACTACGAGCAGTACTTC.

This clone appeared once. The V call is TRBV30, the J call TRBJ1-5; D might be TRBD1 (6 bases). This CDR3 comprises 15 residues. Germline V gene sequence: CDR1 GTSNPN, CDR2 SVGIG (reference sequence). Trimming took off 4 bases at V and 2 bases at J, with 15 bases between the two ends. CDR3: CAWNGRGIGNQPQHF. The DNA for the CDR3 is TGTGCCTGGAATGGCAGGGGTATTGGCAATCAGCCCCAGCATTTT. The complete variable domain, with remaining parts taken from reference TRBV30 and TRBJ1-5, reads SQTIHQWPATLVQPVGSPLSLECTVEGTSNPNLYWYRQAAGRGLQLLFYSVGIGQISSEVPQNLSASRPQDRQFILSSKKLLLSDSGFYLCAWNGRGIGNQPQHFGDGTRLSIL.